The clone carrying this TCR beta chain occurred once. Other nucleotide sequences in the sample specify the same CDR3. Original processing notes: Scientists estimated how many nucleated cells there were by amplifying reference gene primers. Method: immunoSEQ multiplex PCR; TCRdb's copy keeps in-frame clones and lacks some. V and J calls and clone size are as listed in that table; D and trimming were resolved from the DNA. Found here are approximately 170,000 clones, under 85% of them singletons; the top ten hold approximately 1.2%. This specimen belongs to a study of blood T cell repertoires in COVID-19. The wider study: Sites in the United States, Italy and Spain provided acute and convalescent COVID-19 samples. PBMCs, B-cell-depleted T cells, or T cells provided the cDNA or gDNA that made up the material.

The CDR3 sequence is 15 residues long. CDR1 is SGDLS and CDR2 is YYNGEE in the germline V gene. Trimming took 3 bases from V and 7 from J; bases not matched to a gene: 7. The chain employs TRBV9 and TRBJ1-6, with TRBD1 matching over 7 bases. The material sequenced was peripheral blood. This TCR was recovered from a man between 60 and 75 years old who had recovered from COVID-19. The CDR3 loop reads CASSASGTENSPLHF. Written as DNA, the CDR3 is TGTGCCAGCAGCGCGTCCGGGACAGAGAATTCACCCCTCCACTTT.